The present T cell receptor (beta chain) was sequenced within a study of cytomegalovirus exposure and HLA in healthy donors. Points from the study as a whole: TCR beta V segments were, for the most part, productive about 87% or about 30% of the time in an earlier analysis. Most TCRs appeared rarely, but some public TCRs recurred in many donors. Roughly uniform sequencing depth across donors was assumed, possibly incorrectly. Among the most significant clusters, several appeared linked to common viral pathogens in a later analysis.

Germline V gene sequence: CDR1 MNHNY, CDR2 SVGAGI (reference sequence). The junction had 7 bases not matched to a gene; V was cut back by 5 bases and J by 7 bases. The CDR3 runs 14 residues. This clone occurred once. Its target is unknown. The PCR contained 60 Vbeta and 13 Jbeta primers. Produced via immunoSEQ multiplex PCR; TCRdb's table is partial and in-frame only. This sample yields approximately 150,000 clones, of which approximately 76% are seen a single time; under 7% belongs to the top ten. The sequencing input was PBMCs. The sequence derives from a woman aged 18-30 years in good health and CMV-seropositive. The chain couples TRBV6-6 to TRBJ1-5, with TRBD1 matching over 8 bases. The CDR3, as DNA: TGTGCCAGCAGTGGGGGGACAGGTAACCAGCCCCAGCATTTT. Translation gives CASSGGTGNQPQHF.